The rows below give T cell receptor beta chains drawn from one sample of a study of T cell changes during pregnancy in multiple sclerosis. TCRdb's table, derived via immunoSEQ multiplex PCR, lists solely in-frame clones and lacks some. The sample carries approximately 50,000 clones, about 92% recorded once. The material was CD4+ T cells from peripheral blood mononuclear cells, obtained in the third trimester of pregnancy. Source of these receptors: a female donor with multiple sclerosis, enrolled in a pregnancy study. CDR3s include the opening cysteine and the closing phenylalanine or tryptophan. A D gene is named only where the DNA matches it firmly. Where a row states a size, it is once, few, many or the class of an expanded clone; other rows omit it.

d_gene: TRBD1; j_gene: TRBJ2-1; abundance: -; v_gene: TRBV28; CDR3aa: CASSLGTGAFYNEQFF; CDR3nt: TGTGCCAGCAGTTTAGGGACAGGGGCGTTCTACAATGAGCAGTTCTTC
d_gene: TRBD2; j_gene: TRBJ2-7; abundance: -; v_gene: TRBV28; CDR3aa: CASSFRAGVGEQYF; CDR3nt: TGTGCCAGCAGTTTTCGGGCGGGAGTAGGTGAGCAGTACTTC
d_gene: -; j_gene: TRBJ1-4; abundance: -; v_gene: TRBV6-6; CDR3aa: CASSYSRTTNEKLFF; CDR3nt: TGTGCCAGCAGTTACTCGCGTACAACTAATGAAAAACTGTTTTTT
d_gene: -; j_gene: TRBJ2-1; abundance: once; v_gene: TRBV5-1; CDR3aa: CASSPSSFGYNEQFF; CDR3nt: TGCGCCAGCAGCCCGAGTAGTTTTGGCTACAATGAGCAGTTCTTC
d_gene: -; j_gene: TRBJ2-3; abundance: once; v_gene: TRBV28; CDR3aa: CASSPSERLSTDTQYF; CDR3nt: TGTGCCAGCAGTCCGTCCGAGAGGCTTAGCACAGATACGCAGTATTTT
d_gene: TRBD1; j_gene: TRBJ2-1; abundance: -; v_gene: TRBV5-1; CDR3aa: CASSSTGQRSSYNEQFF; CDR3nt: TGCGCCAGCAGCTCGACGGGACAGCGGAGCTCCTACAATGAGCAGTTCTTC
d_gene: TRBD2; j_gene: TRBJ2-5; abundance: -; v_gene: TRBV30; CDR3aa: CAWRGRGRETQYF; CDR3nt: TGTGCCTGGAGAGGGAGGGGAAGGGAGACCCAGTACTTC
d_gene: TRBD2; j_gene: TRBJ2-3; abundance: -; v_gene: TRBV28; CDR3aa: CASSYPSGSTDTQYF; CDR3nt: TGTGCCAGCAGTTACCCTAGCGGGAGCACAGATACGCAGTATTTT
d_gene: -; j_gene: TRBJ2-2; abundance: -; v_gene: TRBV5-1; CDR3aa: CASNKQPNTGELFF; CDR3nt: TGCGCCAGCAACAAACAACCGAACACCGGGGAGCTGTTTTTT
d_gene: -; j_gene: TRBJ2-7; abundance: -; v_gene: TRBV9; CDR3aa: CASSVLASSYEQYF; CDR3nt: TGTGCCAGCAGCGTATTGGCCAGCTCCTACGAGCAGTACTTC
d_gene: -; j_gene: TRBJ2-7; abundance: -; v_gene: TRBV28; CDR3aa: CASTYGRQVKYF; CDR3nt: TGTGCCAGCACCTACGGAAGGCAGGTTAAGTACTTC
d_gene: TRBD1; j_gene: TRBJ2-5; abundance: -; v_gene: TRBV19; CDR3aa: CASSITGGTETQYF; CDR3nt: TGTGCCAGTAGTATTACAGGGGGTACCGAGACCCAGTACTTC
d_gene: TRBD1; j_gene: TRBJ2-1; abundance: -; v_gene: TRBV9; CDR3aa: CASSVVPRGTGGGEQFF; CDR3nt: TGTGCCAGCAGCGTAGTCCCGCGGGGGACAGGGGGGGGTGAGCAGTTCTTC